This T cell receptor (beta chain) was identified in a study of shared clonotypes between healthy human individuals. Study-wide context: The people who gave samples were two women and a few men aged 18 to 49. The study's findings and limits: The diversity represented, both genetic and in exposure history, was limited by few donors.

On this clone itself: What it binds is not known.

V was trimmed by 5 bases and J by 1 base, leaving 14 bases between them. The CDR3 is 16 residues long. Germline V gene lookup returns CDR1 SGHAT and CDR2 FQNNGV. Method: immunoSEQ multiplex PCR; TCRdb's copy keeps in-frame clones and lacks some. Among 490,000 or so clones, around 80% were seen once, and the ten largest hold more than 10%. The sequenced sample was PBMCs. This TCR was sampled from a woman in her thirties or forties in good health. Some clones in this sample may be carry-over from other donors' samples. The chain links TRBV11-2 to TRBJ2-2; D possibly corresponds to TRBD1 (5 bases). In DNA form, the CDR3 reads TGTGCCAGCAGCCCCCGGGCAGGGCGGAACACCGGGGAGCTGTTTTTT. Its protein product is CASSPRAGRNTGELFF.